The entry below describes one TCR beta chain. The antigen is undetermined. This CDR3 has 15 amino acids. Looked up from germline, CDR1 is MGHDK and CDR2 is SYGVNS. V shed 7 bases and J shed 5 bases, with 20 bases lying between them. Here immunoSEQ multiplex PCR was the method, and the copy in TCRdb shows in-frame clones only, minus some. The sample consists of about 120,000 clones, 93% of them appearing once. Samples with a second dose at about 4 or about 12 weeks were pooled together. This specimen belongs to a study of T cell responses to AZD1222 COVID-19 vaccine. Broader study findings: Across the whole spike, CD4 TCRs peaked at regions 160-218 and 743-854. There were mostly white British donors and more females than males, and clonal diversity was possibly underestimated.

The material was peripheral blood, obtained 28 days after the second AZD1222 dose. This TCR was recovered from an adult who received the AZD1222 COVID-19 vaccine. The rearrangement uses TRBV25-1 and TRBJ1-1; perhaps TRBD1 as D (5 bases). The CDR3 is CASIRTGRDETEAFF. The CDR3 DNA reads as TGTGCCAGCATTCGGACGGGCAGGGATGAGACTGAAGCTTTCTTT.